The 17 T cell receptor beta chains given below trace back to one sample, sequenced in a study of T cell repertoires in cytomegalovirus infection. TCRdb re-derived calls from the reads in MiXCR, one entry per CDR3 protein. Of fewer than 250,000 distinct CDR3 sequences in the sample, 9% to 15% were seen once. Sequencing input: PBMCs. The source is a human donor in good health (CMV status not recorded). Some clones in this sample may be carry-over from other donors' samples.

This clonotype has only a few counts. This sequence joins TRBV7-8 and TRBJ2-7; perhaps TRBD2 as D (6 bases). Trimming cost V 5 bases and J 0 bases, with 14 bases left between them. CDR1 and CDR2 from the germline V gene are SGHVS and FQNEAQ. The CDR3 length is 15 residues. CDR3 sequence reads: CASSLRGADSYEQYF. The CDR3 region has the DNA TGTGCCAGCAGCCTCCGCGGGGCGGACTCCTACGAGCAGTACTTC.

This clonotype was seen a handful of times. The V call is TRBV11-3, the J call TRBJ2-7; TRBD2 matches 8 bases. V trimming: 5 bases; J trimming: 1 base; junction bases outside the gene matches: 7. The CDR3 is made up of 15 amino acids. Germline V gene data show CDR1 as SGHNT and CDR2 as YENEEA. The CDR3 loop is CASSQGLARSYEQYF. For the CDR3, the DNA is TGTGCCAGCAGCCAAGGACTAGCCCGGTCCTACGAGCAGTACTTC.

The gene calls are TRBV5-1 and TRBJ2-5; 10 bases align to TRBD2. The CDR3 extends over 15 amino acids. Germline V gives CDR1 SGHRS, CDR2 YFSETQ. V lost 4 bases and J lost 5; bases outside the gene matches: 8. The CDR3: CASSPGLAEGETQYF. The DNA for the CDR3 is TGCGCCAGCAGCCCTGGACTAGCGGAAGGGGAGACCCAGTACTTC.

The rearrangement links TRBV5-1 to TRBJ1-2; 10 bases map to TRBD1. Germline values: CDR1 SGHRS, CDR2 YFSETQ. There are 14 residues in the CDR3. Germline trimming cut 4 bases from V and 8 bases from J; bases unmatched to any gene: 8. The CDR3 bases are TGCGCCAGCAGCCCGGAACCGGGACAGGGGGGCTACACCTTC. It specifies CASSPEPGQGGYTF.

This clonotype was seen at least ten times. The V and J genes are TRBV20-1 and TRBJ1-1; D is uncertain. V gave up 1 base and J gave up 0 bases, with 21 bases separating them. Per germline, CDR1 DFQATT and CDR2 SNEGSKA (reference sequence). The CDR3 length is 18 residues. CDR3 loop: CSARGVVPGRIMNTEAFF. CDR3 DNA: TGCAGTGCTAGAGGGGTCGTACCCGGGAGGATAATGAACACTGAAGCTTTCTTT.

The sample holds many counts of this clonotype. This chain links TRBV7-2 with TRBJ2-3, with 11 bases that match TRBD2. CDR1 is SGHTA and CDR2 is FQGNSA in the germline V gene. CDR3 length equals 15 residues. Trimming at V came to 6 bases and at J to 4 bases, leaving 6 bases not matched to a gene. CDR3 nucleotide sequence: TGTGCCAGCAGTAATAGCGGGAGGGAGGCAGATACGCAGTATTTT. This sequence encodes CASSNSGREADTQYF.

This chain links TRBV29-1 with TRBJ2-1; no definite D call. Between the trimmed V and J ends, which lost 0 bases and 0 bases, there was a span of 9 bases. Germline CDR1 reads SQVTM; CDR2 reads ANQGSEA. The CDR3 has 15 residues. The CDR3 nucleotides read TGCAGCGTTGAAGACCTTAATAGCTCCTACAATGAGCAGTTCTTC. The encoded protein is CSVEDLNSSYNEQFF.

This clonotype was recorded many times. This chain joins TRBV12-3 or TRBV12-4 and TRBJ2-7; 8 bases map to TRBD1. The CDR3 consists of 15 residues. The junction had 10 bases not matched to a gene; V was cut back by 6 bases and J by 3 bases. The CDR3 region has the DNA TGTGCCAGCAGATACCAGGGGGCAGTTGGCTACGAGCAGTACTTC. Protein: CASRYQGAVGYEQYF.

The chain combines TRBV7-6 with TRBJ1-5; D is unresolved. Germline CDR1 reads SGHVS; CDR2 reads FNYEAQ. The CDR3 is 16 residues long. Trimming removed 1 base at V and 1 base at J, with 11 bases between. CDR3: CASSLGRGGSNQPQHF. CDR3 bases: TGTGCCAGCAGCTTAGGCCGGGGAGGAAGCAATCAGCCCCAGCATTTT.

This clonotype has a handful of counts. The V gene is TRBV20-1, the J gene TRBJ2-7; D is ambiguous. The CDR3 length is 11 residues. V was trimmed by 3 bases and J by 9 bases, leaving 12 bases between them. From germline, CDR1 is DFQATT and CDR2 SNEGSKA (reference sequence). The DNA for the CDR3 is TGCAGTGCTAGTCCTAGTTCGGTGCAGTACTTC. Translation: CSASPSSVQYF.

This clonotype was detected only a few times. J is TRBJ2-1 and V is TRBV11-2; 12 bases match TRBD2. The CDR3 loop spans 14 amino acids. The germline V gene has CDR1 SGHAT and CDR2 FQNNGV. The J segment lost 10 bases and the V segment lost 5 bases, leaving 6 bases of the junction unmatched. Here the CDR3 reads CASSPSGRAEEQFF. In nucleotides, the CDR3 is TGTGCCAGCAGCCCTAGCGGGAGGGCGGAGGAGCAGTTCTTC. The full variable domain, completed using reference TRBV11-2 and TRBJ2-1, is EAGVAQSPRYKIIEKRQSVAFWCNPISGHATLYWYQQILGQGPKLLIQFQNNGVVDDSQLPKDRFSAERLKGVDSTLKIQPAKLEDSAVYLCASSPSGRAEEQFFGPGTRLTVL.

This clonotype has more than one count but fewer than ten. The rearrangement links TRBV5-1 to TRBJ2-7, with TRBD2 matching 10 bases. The length of the CDR3 is 13 residues. CDR1 and CDR2 (germline): SGHRS, YFSETQ. V trimming: 0 bases; J trimming: 7 bases; junction bases outside the gene matches: 1. Here the CDR3 reads CASSLELAGEQYF. The CDR3 DNA reads as TGCGCCAGCAGCTTGGAACTAGCGGGGGAGCAGTACTTC. The entire variable domain, with the rest obtained from reference TRBV5-1 and TRBJ2-7, is as follows: KAGVTQTPRYLIKTRGQQVTLSCSPISGHRSVSWYQQTPGQGLQFLFEYFSETQRNKGNFPGRFSGRQFSNSRSEMNVSTLELGDSALYLCASSLELAGEQYFGPGTRLTVT.

This clonotype was counted a single time. A read error may explain this, as a much larger clone is one base away. It is unclear where the CDR3 begins or ends on the DNA, so no DNA is shown, and the CDR3 is as TCRdb lists it. The V call is TRBV7-9, the J call TRBJ2-7; the DNA was not used to check the table's D call, TRBD1. Both ends counted, the CDR3 spans 15 residues. Germline lookup yields CDR1 SEHNR and CDR2 FQNEAQ (reference sequence). CDR3 in amino acids: CASSLVGTGANELYF.

This clonotype came up many times. The V gene is TRBV5-1, the J gene TRBJ2-5; D perhaps matches TRBD2 (5 bases). V lost 0 bases to trimming and J lost 4 bases, with 13 bases between them. CDR3 length equals 15 residues. Germline CDR1 SGHRS, CDR2 YFSETQ. The CDR3 nucleotides read TGCGCCAGCAGCTTGGATGTGGGAGCGAGAGAGACCCAGTACTTC. Its translation: CASSLDVGARETQYF.

The chain has TRBV7-9 and TRBJ2-1, with unresolved D. V shed 5 bases and J shed 7 bases, with 0 bases lying between them. CDR3 length: 9 residues. Looked up from germline, CDR1 is SEHNR and CDR2 is FQNEAQ (reference sequence). The CDR3 coding sequence is TGTGCCAGCAGCAATGAGCAGTTCTTC. Protein product: CASSNEQFF.

This clonotype was observed many times. The V call is TRBV6-2 or TRBV6-3, the J call TRBJ2-4; D might be TRBD1 or TRBD2, each matching 6 bases. The germline V gene has CDR1 MNHEY and CDR2 SVGEGT. The CDR3 covers 16 residues. V lost 0 bases and J lost 1, with 10 bases in between. The CDR3 loop is CASSYSSGAAKNIQYF. The CDR3 bases are TGTGCCAGCAGTTACTCGTCGGGGGCGGCCAAAAACATTCAGTACTTC.

This clonotype was detected ten times or more. This sequence joins TRBV7-2 and TRBJ1-3, with 10 bases lining up with TRBD1. Trimming at V came to 5 bases and at J to 2 bases, leaving 6 bases not matched to a gene. The CDR3 length is 16 residues. Germline V lookup: CDR1 SGHTA, CDR2 FQGNSA. CDR3 sequence reads: CASSEGTGVTGNTIYF. The CDR3 region has the DNA TGTGCCAGCAGCGAGGGGACAGGGGTCACTGGAAACACCATATATTTT.